The next 17 T cell receptor beta chains were all read from a single sample in a study of blood T cell repertoires in COVID-19. The assay was immunoSEQ multiplex PCR, and TCRdb's table has in-frame clones only and misses some. Of about 170,000 clones in the sample, 82% are singletons; the top ten hold 22%. The sample taken for sequencing was peripheral blood. Receptors originate from a woman older than 75 with acute or convalescent COVID-19.

The V and J genes are TRBV6-5 and TRBJ1-4, with 7 positions matching TRBD1. The germline V gene encodes CDR1 MNHEY and CDR2 SVGAGI. CDR3 length: 14 amino acids. V dropped 5 bases and J dropped 8; count of bases not matched to a gene: 8. CDR3 bases: TGTGCCAGCAGTCGACAGGGCAATCGGGAAAAACTGTTTTTT. Translated, it gives CASSRQGNREKLFF.

This rearrangement joins TRBV6-2 or TRBV6-3 to TRBJ2-1; D might be TRBD1 (5 bases). From germline, CDR1 is MNHEY and CDR2 SVGEGT. The CDR3 contains 14 residues. V lost 3 bases to trimming and J lost 2 bases, with 8 bases between them. In nucleotides, the CDR3 is TGTGCCAGCAGTTATCGACAGACCTACAATGAGCAGTTCTTC. Amino acid sequence: CASSYRQTYNEQFF.

V usage is TRBV5-1 and J usage is TRBJ2-1, with 8 bases fitting TRBD2. Trimming removed 1 base from V and 4 bases from J; junction bases left unmatched: 7. Germline CDR1 is SGHRS and CDR2 is YFSETQ. The CDR3 is 16 residues long. The CDR3 DNA follows: TGCGCCAGCAGCTTGCAACCCACTAGCGGATACAATGAGCAGTTCTTC. Translating it yields CASSLQPTSGYNEQFF.

The V gene is TRBV6-2 or TRBV6-3, the J gene TRBJ1-2, with 7 bases aligning to TRBD1. J was trimmed by 2 bases and V by 6 bases; bases with no gene match: 6. This CDR3 is 14 amino acids long. Germline CDR1 MNHEY, CDR2 SVGEGT. The CDR3: CASRPTGQNYGYTF. CDR3 DNA: TGTGCCAGCAGGCCTACGGGACAGAACTATGGCTACACCTTC.

This chain joins TRBV10-3 and TRBJ1-4; TRBD1 is a possible D gene (5 bases). Germline loops: CDR1 ENHRY, CDR2 SYGVKD. This CDR3 contains 14 residues. The V gene lost 10 bases and the J gene lost 6 bases, with 18 bases spanning the gap. This chain's CDR3 is CATAGGDGDEKLFF. The CDR3 nucleotides read TGTGCCACCGCGGGGGGGGATGGGGATGAAAAACTGTTTTTT.

This chain uses TRBV24-1 with TRBJ2-1, with a weak D call TRBD2 (6 bases). V gave up 9 bases and J gave up 1 base, with 9 bases separating them. Germline CDR1 is KGHDR and CDR2 is SFDVKD. The CDR3 loop spans 13 amino acids. Written as DNA, the CDR3 is TGTGCCACCCGGGGGAGTTCCTACAATGAGCAGTTCTTC. Protein: CATRGSSYNEQFF.

The chain links TRBV10-3 to TRBJ2-1; 7 positions agree with TRBD2. The CDR3 loop spans 17 amino acids. Germline lookup yields CDR1 ENHRY and CDR2 SYGVKD. Trimming at V came to 4 bases and at J to 2 bases, leaving 11 bases not matched to a gene. The CDR3 region has the DNA TGTGCCATCAGTGGGGAGGGCGGGAGAGGGACCTACAATGAGCAGTTCTTC. It specifies CAISGEGGRGTYNEQFF.

V and J are TRBV12-5 and TRBJ1-5; TRBD1 agrees at 12 bases. This CDR3 comprises 15 residues. Germline V lookup: CDR1 LGHNT, CDR2 FRNRAP. The J segment lost 5 bases and the V segment lost 7 bases, leaving 6 bases of the junction unmatched. The CDR3 loop reads CASVGDRGLYQPQHF. The CDR3 DNA is TGTGCTAGTGTGGGGGACAGGGGGCTTTATCAGCCCCAGCATTTT.

This clone showed up many times. The chain uses TRBV29-1 and TRBJ1-2; TRBD1 matches 9 bases. Germline V gene data show CDR1 as SQVTM and CDR2 as ANQGSEA. J lost 4 bases, V lost 4 bases, and 7 bases had no gene match. This CDR3 spans 14 amino acids. This CDR3 reads CSVGGQGVSYGYTF. The CDR3 DNA reads TGCAGCGTTGGGGGACAGGGAGTGAGCTATGGCTACACCTTC. Full variable domain (rest looked up from reference TRBV29-1 and TRBJ1-2): SAVISQKPSRDICQRGTSLTIQCQVDSQVTMMFWYRQQPGQSLTLIATANQGSEATYESGFVIDKFPISRPNLTFSTLTVSNMSPEDSSIYLCSVGGQGVSYGYTFGSGTRLTVV.

This chain joins TRBV5-8 and TRBJ2-1, with 12 bases aligning to TRBD2. V shed 4 bases and J 4 bases; nucleotides not matched to a gene: 6. There are 16 residues in the CDR3. The germline V gene encodes CDR1 SGHTS and CDR2 YDEGEE. CDR3 sequence (DNA): TGTGCCAGCAGCGCCTGGACTAGCGGGATTTACAATGAGCAGTTCTTC. It codes for CASSAWTSGIYNEQFF.

The chain joins TRBV11-2 to TRBJ1-5; D gene ambiguous. The CDR3 consists of 13 residues. The V gene lost 5 bases and the J gene lost 6 bases, with 11 bases spanning the gap. The germline CDR1 and CDR2 sequences are SGHAT and FQNNGV. DNA for the CDR3: TGTGCCAGCAGCCTAATGCCGGGTCAGCCCCAGCATTTT. As protein: CASSLMPGQPQHF. Looking up the rest from reference TRBV11-2 and TRBJ1-5 gives the full variable domain: EAGVAQSPRYKIIEKRQSVAFWCNPISGHATLYWYQQILGQGPKLLIQFQNNGVVDDSQLPKDRFSAERLKGVDSTLKIQPAKLEDSAVYLCASSLMPGQPQHFGDGTRLSIL.

This clone has just a few counts. A junction end diverges from the germline sequence, so it may reflect a read error. The chain has TRBV18 and TRBJ1-2, with TRBD1 as a possible D gene (5 bases). Germline V CDR1 and CDR2: KGHSH, LQKENI. CDR3 length: 11 residues. CDR3 sequence: CASSPGGPPAF. The CDR3 DNA reads as TGTGCCAGCTCACCGGGGGGACCCCCGGCCTTC.

The rearrangement links TRBV19 to TRBJ2-7, with 7 bases identical to TRBD1. V was clipped by 6 bases and J by 5 bases; unmatched bases: 7. Germline values: CDR1 LNHDA, CDR2 SQIVND (reference sequence). The CDR3 consists of 13 residues. For the CDR3, the DNA is TGTGCCAGTAGCCCTACAGGGGCAGACGAGCAGTACTTC. This gives the protein CASSPTGADEQYF. Using reference TRBV19 and TRBJ2-7 for the parts outside the CDR3, the full variable domain is DGGITQSPKYLFRKEGQNVTLSCEQNLNHDAMYWYRQDPGQGLRLIYYSQIVNDFQKGDIAEGYSVSREKKESFPLTVTSAQKNPTAFYLCASSPTGADEQYFGPGTRLTVT.

CDR3 nucleotide sequence: TGTGCCAGCTCACCCGAGGTAGGCAATGAGCAGTTCTTC. Translation: CASSPEVGNEQFF. V usage is TRBV18 and J usage is TRBJ2-1; D remains unclear. The length of the CDR3 is 13 residues. V was clipped by 3 bases and J by 6 bases, with 9 bases between them. Germline V gene lookup returns CDR1 KGHSH and CDR2 LQKENI.

The chain employs TRBV7-9 and TRBJ1-3, with D maybe TRBD1 (5 bases). The CDR3 extends over 14 amino acids. CDR1 and CDR2 (germline): SEHNR, FQNEAQ (reference sequence). V lost 9 bases and J lost 0, with 12 bases in between. The CDR3 DNA sequence: TGTGCCAGTACACCAGGGCGCTCTGGAAACACCATATATTTT. Its translation is CASTPGRSGNTIYF.

This chain connects TRBV9 to TRBJ1-2, with 8 bases aligning to TRBD1. The CDR3 runs to 15 residues. V lost 0 bases, J lost 7 bases, and 8 bases stayed unmatched. CDR1 is SGDLS and CDR2 is YYNGEE in the germline V gene. CDR3 sequence (DNA): TGTGCCAGCAGCGTAGAGGGCCGGACAGGGTCTGGCTACACCTTC. Its translation is CASSVEGRTGSGYTF. Complete variable domain (other parts from reference TRBV9 and TRBJ1-2): DSGVTQTPKHLITATGQRVTLRCSPRSGDLSVYWYQQSLDQGLQFLIQYYNGEERAKGNILERFSAQQFPDLHSELNLSSLELGDSALYFCASSVEGRTGSGYTFGSGTRLTVV.

The chain couples TRBV21-1 to TRBJ2-1; the table's D call TRBD2 went unverified against the DNA. TRBV21-1 is a pseudogene. The CDR3 is 15 residues long. Here the CDR3 DNA reads TGTGCCAGCAGCAAAGTTACTAGCGGGAGGGTTGAGCAGTTCTTC. It translates to CASSKVTSGRVEQFF.